The sequence of this TCR beta chain was determined in a study of CD8+ T cells in alopecia areata. Those with alopecia areata gave lesional scalp punch biopsies and peripheral blood. A word on this clone: Antigen unknown.

As the sequencing template, cDNA was produced by extracting RNA and reverse transcribing it. TCRdb keeps only in-frame clones here, not all; method: immunoSEQ multiplex PCR. Among hundreds of thousands of clones listed, under 70% were seen once. Study-level results: Lesional scalp, especially alopecia totalis/universalis, showed higher clonality than normal scalp.

Germline V gene sequence: CDR1 MGHDK, CDR2 SYGVNS. The CDR3 sequence is 11 residues long. The V end lost 6 bases, the J end lost 7 bases, and 10 bases lay between the germline ends. This sequence originates from a human donor with alopecia areata. This material consisted of CD4+ T cells sorted from blood, taken at week 0. This chain joins TRBV25-1 and TRBJ2-7; D uncertain. CDR3 sequence reads: CASSPNGEQYF. CDR3 DNA sequence: TGTGCCAGCAGCCCTAATGGGGAGCAGTACTTC.